The rows below give T cell receptor beta chains drawn from one sample of a study of T cell responses to AZD1222 COVID-19 vaccine. The method was immunoSEQ multiplex PCR; TCRdb's version includes in-frame clones alone and lacks a portion of them. The data contain approximately 200,000 clones, over 85% of them singletons. Sequencing used peripheral blood, obtained 28 days after the second AZD1222 dose. The receptors derive from an adult who received the AZD1222 COVID-19 vaccine. The conserved cysteine and the conserved F or W are not part of the CDR3 here. Fields, in order: D gene, clone size, V gene, CDR3 protein. D genes are given only for firm matches. Clone size is stated in some rows and not others, as once, few, many or a class when expanded.

D gene: -
clone size: -
V gene: TRBV7-2
CDR3 protein: ASSFAGTGRRNQPQH

D gene: -
clone size: -
V gene: TRBV19
CDR3 protein: ASSIGPGGSSYNEQF

D gene: TRBD1
clone size: -
V gene: TRBV28
CDR3 protein: ASNLQGPYEQY

D gene: -
clone size: once
V gene: TRBV5-1
CDR3 protein: ASSLTQGSTDTQY

D gene: -
clone size: -
V gene: TRBV28
CDR3 protein: ASSLGYIQGYT

D gene: TRBD1
clone size: -
V gene: TRBV6-1
CDR3 protein: ASSDLAGQGPTDTQY

D gene: -
clone size: -
V gene: TRBV18
CDR3 protein: ASSPGEYVGVTNTEAF

D gene: -
clone size: -
V gene: TRBV3-1/TRBV3-2
CDR3 protein: ASSQQQETQY

D gene: -
clone size: -
V gene: TRBV5-1
CDR3 protein: ASSQITGYEQF

D gene: -
clone size: -
V gene: TRBV6-4
CDR3 protein: ASSDSTGRKAF

D gene: TRBD1
clone size: -
V gene: TRBV4-1
CDR3 protein: ASSFDRGSNQPQH

D gene: -
clone size: -
V gene: TRBV19
CDR3 protein: ARTGFNQPQH

D gene: TRBD1
clone size: -
V gene: TRBV3-1/TRBV3-2
CDR3 protein: ASSPGQGAYGYT

D gene: TRBD2
clone size: once
V gene: TRBV5-1
CDR3 protein: ASSTTTSSDEQF

D gene: TRBD1
clone size: -
V gene: TRBV5-1
CDR3 protein: ASSSGQGAYRGYT

D gene: -
clone size: few
V gene: TRBV7-8
CDR3 protein: ASRLGGETQY

D gene: TRBD1
clone size: -
V gene: TRBV7-9
CDR3 protein: ASSLPGTGLYEQY

D gene: -
clone size: -
V gene: TRBV6-5
CDR3 protein: ASSYETGYSGNTIY

D gene: -
clone size: -
V gene: TRBV11-3
CDR3 protein: ASSFNPTGATYNEQF

D gene: TRBD1
clone size: -
V gene: TRBV2
CDR3 protein: ASTGQGHYGYT

D gene: -
clone size: -
V gene: TRBV4-2
CDR3 protein: ASSQVGDNLYGYT

D gene: -
clone size: -
V gene: TRBV5-5
CDR3 protein: ASSFSGYEQY

D gene: TRBD1
clone size: few
V gene: TRBV6-5
CDR3 protein: ASSPGQVQFEQY

D gene: -
clone size: once
V gene: TRBV28
CDR3 protein: ASSFQGTGTYEQY

D gene: -
clone size: -
V gene: TRBV4-1
CDR3 protein: ASSQDGSGSETQY

D gene: -
clone size: -
V gene: TRBV6-1
CDR3 protein: ASSEAPPGVNGELF

D gene: -
clone size: -
V gene: TRBV20-1
CDR3 protein: SAREQDEAF

D gene: -
clone size: -
V gene: TRBV19
CDR3 protein: ASSIGGWNTEAF

D gene: -
clone size: -
V gene: TRBV30
CDR3 protein: AWSWDSNQPQH

D gene: TRBD1
clone size: few
V gene: TRBV4-1
CDR3 protein: ASSQEPGQGTTIY

D gene: -
clone size: -
V gene: TRBV2
CDR3 protein: ASMDRSNYGYT

D gene: TRBD1
clone size: -
V gene: TRBV27
CDR3 protein: ASSVGQPGGYT

D gene: TRBD2
clone size: -
V gene: TRBV7-7
CDR3 protein: ASSSSGGDEQF

D gene: TRBD2
clone size: -
V gene: TRBV12-5
CDR3 protein: ASGLNGRDTQY

D gene: -
clone size: -
V gene: TRBV10-3
CDR3 protein: AISERRNAADTQY

D gene: -
clone size: -
V gene: TRBV2
CDR3 protein: ASIEGGGYGYT

D gene: -
clone size: -
V gene: TRBV2
CDR3 protein: ASSERAYANYGYT

D gene: TRBD1
clone size: -
V gene: TRBV19
CDR3 protein: ASSPRTGGKNIQY

D gene: -
clone size: -
V gene: TRBV6-5
CDR3 protein: ASSLKGVGLSGGYT

D gene: -
clone size: -
V gene: TRBV7-8
CDR3 protein: ASSLLGVATTEAF